This paragraph covers one T cell receptor (beta chain) sequence. Its target is unknown. Germline CDR1 reads SGHTA; CDR2 reads FQGNSA. The V end was cut by 2 bases, the J end by 11 bases, with 15 bases between. The CDR3 loop spans 13 amino acids. The data are from a study of OX40 agonist ivuxolimab in advanced cancers. Study findings and constraints: Expanded peripheral T-cell antigen specificity went undetermined.

TCRdb's copy holds only in-frame clones and misses some; the assay was immunoSEQ multiplex PCR. This table holds about 35,000 clones, 65% to 75% found once. The sample was CD4+ or CD8+ T cells sorted from blood, taken in a trial of the OX40 agonist ivuxolimab. This clonotype originated in an adult with an advanced solid tumor such as melanoma, head and neck, liver or kidney cancer. The chain is built from TRBV7-2 and TRBJ1-1; D gene uncertain. CDR3 coding DNA: TGTGCCAGCAGCTTACTTAGGACCGCGGTGGCTTTCTTT. Translating gives CASSLLRTAVAFF.